The 28 T cell receptor beta chains below all came from one sample that was sequenced in a study of T-cell memory formation after mild COVID-19. TCRdb re-analysed the 5' RACE reads in MiXCR, keeping a single row per CDR3 protein. The top ten hold roughly a fifth of the sample, which has roughly 250,000 distinct CDR3 sequences, around 17% seen once. Specimen: PBMCs or a T cell subset sorted from them (not recorded which). These receptors originate from a man aged 18 to 35 who had mild COVID-19 (a few samples of this study predate the infection). Cell type and time point are not known.

The chain is built from TRBV5-1 and TRBJ2-3; possibly TRBD2 for D (5 bases). Germline V gene sequence: CDR1 SGHRS, CDR2 YFSETQ. Trimming pared 0 bases from V and 2 bases from J, leaving 10 bases between. This CDR3 comprises 15 residues. DNA of the CDR3: TGCGCCAGCAGCTTGGCCGGGATTTACACAGATACGCAGTATTTT. Translated: CASSLAGIYTDTQYF. Full variable domain (outside the CDR3, taken from reference TRBV5-1 and TRBJ2-3): KAGVTQTPRYLIKTRGQQVTLSCSPISGHRSVSWYQQTPGQGLQFLFEYFSETQRNKGNFPGRFSGRQFSNSRSEMNVSTLELGDSALYLCASSLAGIYTDTQYFGPGTRLTVL.

This CDR3 is CASTLGAGEQFF. CDR3 nucleotides: TGTGCCAGCACCCTCGGGGCAGGTGAGCAGTTCTTC. The rearrangement links TRBV3-1 to TRBJ2-1; D is tentatively TRBD1 or TRBD2 (5 bases each). Per the germline V gene, CDR1 is LGHDT and CDR2 is YNNKEL (reference sequence). The CDR3 has 12 amino acids. Trimming stripped 7 bases from V and 9 bases from J, with 13 bases between.

This clonotype was detected only a few times. The rearrangement uses TRBV9 and TRBJ2-1; unclear D gene. This CDR3 has 14 residues. Germline loops: CDR1 SGDLS, CDR2 YYNGEE. Trimming took 1 base from V and 6 from J, leaving 11 bases between them. Here the CDR3 reads CASSVLGSSNEQFF. The CDR3 nucleotides read TGTGCCAGCAGCGTACTGGGCAGTAGCAATGAGCAGTTCTTC.

The J gene is TRBJ1-2, the V gene TRBV5-6; weak D call: TRBD1 (5 bases). Between the trimmed V and J ends, which lost 1 base and 4 bases, there was a span of 8 bases. The V gene's germline CDR1 is SGHDT and CDR2 YYEEEE. The CDR3 contains 13 residues. CDR3 nucleotides: TGTGCCAGCAGCTTGTACAGGAGCTATGGCTACACCTTC. This encodes CASSLYRSYGYTF.

This clonotype occurred a few times. DNA for the CDR3: TGTGCCACCAGTGATCCCGGTAGCTCCTACAATGAGCAGTTCTTC. Translated: CATSDPGSSYNEQFF. The rearrangement links TRBV24-1 to TRBJ2-1; no clear D. The CDR3 has 15 amino acids. Germline loops: CDR1 KGHDR, CDR2 SFDVKD. V lost 3 bases and J 0 bases, leaving 8 bases between the germline ends.

This clonotype occurred many times. The genes are TRBV5-1 and TRBJ2-1; D gene unclear. V was trimmed by 4 bases and J by 0 bases, leaving 11 bases between them. Germline V gene sequence: CDR1 SGHRS, CDR2 YFSETQ. The CDR3 extends over 15 amino acids. The DNA of the CDR3 is TGCGCCAGCAGCGCCGCGGTCCTCTCCTACAATGAGCAGTTCTTC. Translated, it gives CASSAAVLSYNEQFF. The variable domain in full, completed from reference TRBV5-1 and TRBJ2-1, reads KAGVTQTPRYLIKTRGQQVTLSCSPISGHRSVSWYQQTPGQGLQFLFEYFSETQRNKGNFPGRFSGRQFSNSRSEMNVSTLELGDSALYLCASSAAVLSYNEQFFGPGTRLTVL.

The gene calls are TRBV7-9 and TRBJ2-2; D call uncertain. Trimming pared 3 bases from V and 5 bases from J, leaving 10 bases between. Germline V gene sequence: CDR1 SEHNR, CDR2 FQNEAQ (reference sequence). The CDR3 extends over 14 amino acids. CDR3: CASSLSGRTGELFF. DNA for the CDR3: TGTGCCAGCAGCTTGTCCGGGCGTACCGGGGAGCTGTTTTTT. Filled out from reference TRBV7-9 and TRBJ2-2, the complete variable domain reads DTGVSQNPRHKITKRGQNVTFRCDPISEHNRLYWYRQTLGQGPEFLTYFQNEAQLEKSRLLSDRFSAERPKGSFSTLEIQRTEQGDSAMYLCASSLSGRTGELFFGEGSRLTVL.

In its sample, this clonotype was seen a few times. The V and J genes are TRBV12-3 or TRBV12-4 and TRBJ1-1; maybe TRBD1 (6 bases). The V end was cut by 7 bases, the J end by 2 bases, with 11 bases between. The length of the CDR3 is 13 residues. CDR3 in DNA: TGTGCCAGCAATTGGGGGCGTAACACTGAAGCTTTCTTT. Translating it yields CASNWGRNTEAFF.

This clonotype was counted only a few times. The chain uses TRBV5-4 and TRBJ2-1, with 15 bases identical to TRBD2. The CDR3 is made up of 15 amino acids. Germline V gene data show CDR1 as SGHNT and CDR2 as YYREEE (reference sequence). V trimming: 5 bases; J trimming: 8 bases; junction bases outside the gene matches: 5. CDR3 nucleotides: TGTGCCAGCAGACCCGGACTAGCGGGGGGGCATGAGCAGTTCTTC. Protein product: CASRPGLAGGHEQFF.

This clonotype has more than one count but fewer than ten. The chain's CDR3 is CASSQRGQAGELFF. DNA of the CDR3: TGCGCCAGCAGTCAGCGGGGGCAGGCCGGGGAGCTGTTTTTT. The chain is built from TRBV23-1 and TRBJ2-2; tentative D call: TRBD2 (7 bases). TRBV23-1 is labeled an ORF, and its function is uncertain. V gave up 3 bases and J gave up 6 bases, with 11 bases separating them. The length of the CDR3 is 14 residues.

This clonotype was seen only a few times. V gene TRBV6-6 combines with J gene TRBJ2-3, with a tentative D call TRBD1 (6 bases). This CDR3 comprises 12 residues. Between the trimmed V and J ends, which lost 5 bases and 8 bases, there was a span of 11 bases. The germline CDR1 and CDR2 sequences are MNHNY and SVGAGI (reference sequence). The CDR3 spells CASSPPGVTQYF. The DNA of the CDR3 is TGTGCCAGCAGTCCCCCAGGGGTTACGCAGTATTTT.

This clonotype was recorded a few times. The gene calls are TRBV19 and TRBJ2-7; no reliable D call. The CDR3 loop spans 13 amino acids. The V end was cut by 5 bases, the J end by 4 bases, with 12 bases between. CDR1 and CDR2 (germline): LNHDA, SQIVND (reference sequence). As DNA, the CDR3 is TGTGCCAGTAGTCCGCCGACTCGTTACGAGCAGTACTTC. Translated: CASSPPTRYEQYF.

In this sample, this clonotype turned up many times. One junction end disagrees with the germline gene, perhaps due to a read error. The chain employs TRBV7-7 and TRBJ1-4; D gene unclear. The CDR3 totals 15 residues. Germline lookup yields CDR1 SSHAT and CDR2 FNYEAQ (reference sequence). The CDR3 bases are TGTGCTAGCAGCTTGTCAGGCGCAACTAATGAAAAACTGTTTTTT. Its translation: CASSLSGATNEKLFF.

A few counts support this clonotype. The chain has TRBV5-1 and TRBJ2-1; 9 bases fit TRBD1. Unmatched junction bases numbered 10, after V lost 4 bases and J lost 8 bases. The CDR3 has 15 residues. Germline lookup yields CDR1 SGHRS and CDR2 YFSETQ. CDR3 sequence: CASSAPGTGNDEQFF. Here the CDR3 DNA reads TGCGCCAGCAGCGCGCCCGGGACAGGGAACGATGAGCAGTTCTTC. Looking up the rest from reference TRBV5-1 and TRBJ2-1 gives the full variable domain: KAGVTQTPRYLIKTRGQQVTLSCSPISGHRSVSWYQQTPGQGLQFLFEYFSETQRNKGNFPGRFSGRQFSNSRSEMNVSTLELGDSALYLCASSAPGTGNDEQFFGPGTRLTVL.

The J gene is TRBJ2-1, the V gene TRBV10-3; 8 nucleotides match TRBD2. The ends lost 1 base at V and 0 bases at J; junction bases unmatched: 5. Germline V gene sequence: CDR1 ENHRY, CDR2 SYGVKD. The CDR3 covers 17 residues. CDR3 protein: CAISELGGGSSYNEQFF. In DNA, the CDR3 is TGTGCCATCAGTGAGTTGGGCGGGGGGAGCTCCTACAATGAGCAGTTCTTC.

The CDR3 loop is CASSPEVGEQYF. The CDR3 DNA is TGTGCCAGCAGCCCCGAGGTGGGAGAGCAGTACTTC. The rearrangement links TRBV7-9 to TRBJ2-7; no reliable D call. Trimming cost V 5 bases and J 7 bases, with 12 bases left between them. CDR3 size: 12 residues. CDR1 is SEHNR and CDR2 is FQNEAQ in the germline V gene (reference sequence).

J is TRBJ1-2 and V is TRBV6-5, with D possibly being TRBD1 (6 bases). Germline values: CDR1 MNHEY, CDR2 SVGAGI. Trimming took 8 bases from V and 6 from J, leaving 16 bases between them. The CDR3 contains 13 residues. CDR3 DNA: TGTGCCAGCCAAAGTCCGGGGGCTCATGGCTACACCTTC. It encodes CASQSPGAHGYTF.

V is TRBV29-1 and J is TRBJ1-2, with D hard to call. There are 13 residues in the CDR3. Germline V gene data show CDR1 as SQVTM and CDR2 as ANQGSEA. V shed 5 bases and J shed 1 base, with 11 bases lying between them. The chain's CDR3 is CSVMKALNYGYTF. In nucleotides, the CDR3 is TGCAGCGTTATGAAGGCCCTTAACTATGGCTACACCTTC.

This clonotype was counted between two and nine times. The chain combines TRBV7-6 with TRBJ1-1; D gene uncertain. The V end was cut by 4 bases, the J end by 3 bases, with 9 bases between. The CDR3 covers 13 residues. Germline V CDR1 and CDR2: SGHVS, FNYEAQ. The chain's CDR3 is CASSSSAHTEAFF. CDR3 nucleotides: TGTGCCAGCAGCTCCTCGGCCCACACTGAAGCTTTCTTT. Complete variable domain (other parts from reference TRBV7-6 and TRBJ1-1): GAGVSQSPRYKVTKRGQDVALRCDPISGHVSLYWYRQALGQGPEFLTYFNYEAQQDKSGLPNDRFSAERPEGSISTLTIQRTEQRDSAMYRCASSSSAHTEAFFGQGTRLTVV.

This clonotype has just one count. The rearrangement joins TRBV7-2 to TRBJ1-2; TRBD1 might be the D (6 bases). In germline, CDR1 is SGHTA, CDR2 FQGNSA. The CDR3 covers 13 residues. V dropped 3 bases and J dropped 12 bases, with 17 bases sitting between them. DNA of the CDR3: TGTGCCAGCAGCTTCCCCCAGGGGACCCTTGACACCTTC. Translated, it gives CASSFPQGTLDTF.

In this sample, this clonotype turned up a few times. This chain links TRBV12-3 or TRBV12-4 with TRBJ2-5; 9 bases map to TRBD2. The CDR3 runs 15 residues. With V trimmed by 2 bases and J by 2 bases, 3 bases remained unmatched. Here the CDR3 DNA reads TGTGCCAGCAGTTTACCGGCGGGGGGGCAAGAGACCCAGTACTTC. Its translation: CASSLPAGGQETQYF.

The chain couples TRBV6-5 to TRBJ1-2, with D possibly matching TRBD1 (6 bases). Germline CDR1 is MNHEY and CDR2 is SVGAGI. This CDR3 is 15 amino acids long. V lost 6 bases to trimming and J lost 3 bases, with 17 bases between them. The CDR3: CASSSTGLGYYGYTF. The CDR3 DNA is TGTGCCAGCAGCAGCACAGGGCTGGGGTACTATGGCTACACCTTC.

The V gene is TRBV30, the J gene TRBJ2-7; no definite D call. The CDR3 spans 11 residues. CDR1 and CDR2 (germline): GTSNPN, SVGIG (reference sequence). The germline V and J ends were trimmed by 2 bases and 4 bases, with 6 bases remaining between them. The CDR3 spells CAWSSGYEQYF. The CDR3 DNA reads as TGTGCCTGGAGTAGTGGTTACGAGCAGTACTTC.

This clonotype turned up a few times. The V gene is TRBV2, the J gene TRBJ2-7; tentative D call: TRBD2 (5 bases). With 2 bases removed from V and 7 bases from J, the gap between germline ends came to 15 bases. From germline, CDR1 is SNHLY and CDR2 FYNNEI. This CDR3 spans 14 amino acids. The CDR3 region is CASSERTLRREQYF. CDR3 in DNA: TGTGCCAGCAGTGAACGAACCCTTCGGAGGGAGCAGTACTTC. Looking up the rest from reference TRBV2 and TRBJ2-7 gives the full variable domain: EPEVTQTPSHQVTQMGQEVILRCVPISNHLYFYWYRQILGQKVEFLVSFYNNEISEKSEIFDDQFSVERPDGSNFTLKIRSTKLEDSAMYFCASSERTLRREQYFGPGTRLTVT.

The chain recombines TRBV2 with TRBJ1-1; D call uncertain. The CDR3 consists of 12 residues. CDR1 is SNHLY and CDR2 is FYNNEI in the germline V gene. V shed 3 bases and J shed 4 bases, with 6 bases lying between them. The CDR3: CASSEEGTEAFF. In DNA form, the CDR3 reads TGTGCCAGCAGTGAGGAGGGCACTGAAGCTTTCTTT. The full variable domain, in which reference TRBV2 and TRBJ1-1 provide the parts outside the CDR3, is EPEVTQTPSHQVTQMGQEVILRCVPISNHLYFYWYRQILGQKVEFLVSFYNNEISEKSEIFDDQFSVERPDGSNFTLKIRSTKLEDSAMYFCASSEEGTEAFFGQGTRLTVV.

The chain combines TRBV20-1 with TRBJ2-3; D call uncertain. The CDR3 is 11 amino acids. CDR1 DFQATT and CDR2 SNEGSKA come from the germline V gene (reference sequence). Trimming left V 5 bases short and J 6 bases short, with 9 bases between. CDR3 protein: CSAGVLDTQYF. In DNA form, the CDR3 reads TGCAGTGCTGGGGTTTTGGATACGCAGTATTTT.

CDR3 protein: CASSWGRGYETQYF. In nucleotides, the CDR3 is TGTGCCAGCAGCTGGGGCAGGGGGTACGAGACCCAGTACTTC. This chain uses TRBV5-6 with TRBJ2-5; 7 nucleotides agree with TRBD1. There are 14 residues in the CDR3. Germline CDR1 and CDR2: SGHDT and YYEEEE. V lost 3 bases to trimming and J lost 5 bases; unmatched junction nucleotides: 7.

The rearrangement links TRBV12-3 or TRBV12-4 to TRBJ2-1; D is undetermined. The CDR3 spans 15 residues. Trimming left V 3 bases short and J 0 bases short, with 9 bases between. The DNA of the CDR3 is TGTGCCAGCAGTTTGGCTCCAAACTCCTACAATGAGCAGTTCTTC. Translating it yields CASSLAPNSYNEQFF.